This TCR beta chain was observed in a study of T cell changes during pregnancy in multiple sclerosis. This CDR3 has 17 amino acids. Trimming removed 4 bases at V and 9 bases at J, with 26 bases between. Germline V gene sequence: CDR1 SGHRS, CDR2 YFSETQ. Profiling relied on immunoSEQ multiplex PCR, and the TCRdb table lists in-frame clones only, not all of them. This table has roughly 46,000 clones, over 85% appearing once. This clonotype was obtained from a female donor with multiple sclerosis, enrolled in a pregnancy study. This specimen consisted of CD8+ T cells from peripheral blood mononuclear cells, obtained after pregnancy. This chain links TRBV5-1 with TRBJ2-1, with a tentative D call TRBD1 (6 bases). The CDR3 here is CASSTPPEQGGTSEQFF. The CDR3 nucleotides read TGCGCCAGCAGCACACCCCCGGAACAGGGTGGGACAAGTGAGCAGTTCTTC. The variable domain in full, completed from reference TRBV5-1 and TRBJ2-1, reads KAGVTQTPRYLIKTRGQQVTLSCSPISGHRSVSWYQQTPGQGLQFLFEYFSETQRNKGNFPGRFSGRQFSNSRSEMNVSTLELGDSALYLCASSTPPEQGGTSEQFFGPGTRLTVL.